This passage covers 16 T cell receptor beta chains from one sample sequenced in a study of siplizumab effects on memory and regulatory T cells. This table comes from immunoSEQ multiplex PCR, and its TCRdb copy is limited to in-frame clones, with some not included. The sample gives over 100,000 clones, about 91% of which show up once; around 0.73% is in the top ten. The sample comprised Tregs sorted from blood. The source is a human donor in good health.

The chain couples TRBV7-6 to TRBJ1-5; TRBD1 is a possible D gene (5 bases). The CDR3 sequence is 13 residues long. Germline V gene data show CDR1 as SGHVS and CDR2 as FNYEAQ. V shed 2 bases and J shed 7 bases, with 9 bases lying between them. CDR3 residues: CASSLTGEQPQHF. The CDR3, as DNA: TGTGCCAGCAGCTTAACGGGGGAGCAGCCCCAGCATTTT. The variable domain in full, with the rest retrieved from reference TRBV7-6 and TRBJ1-5, is GAGVSQSPRYKVTKRGQDVALRCDPISGHVSLYWYRQALGQGPEFLTYFNYEAQQDKSGLPNDRFSAERPEGSISTLTIQRTEQRDSAMYRCASSLTGEQPQHFGDGTRLSIL.

The chain couples TRBV25-1 to TRBJ2-7; 10 nucleotides match TRBD1. The V and J ends lost 10 bases and 4 bases, in that order; junction bases with no gene match: 16. Germline V gene lookup returns CDR1 MGHDK and CDR2 SYGVNS. The CDR3 loop spans 16 amino acids. The CDR3 sequence: CATEKGQGQGLYEQYF. CDR3 sequence (DNA): TGTGCCACCGAAAAGGGACAGGGACAGGGGCTTTACGAGCAGTACTTC.

The rearrangement joins TRBV27 to TRBJ2-6; D remains ambiguous. Trimming took off 5 bases at V and 2 bases at J, with 7 bases between the two ends. The CDR3 covers 14 residues. Germline V gives CDR1 MNHEY, CDR2 SMNVEV (reference sequence). Here the CDR3 DNA reads TGTGCCAGCAGTGATTACGCTGGGGCCAACGTCCTGACTTTC. It yields the protein CASSDYAGANVLTF. The full variable domain, completed using reference TRBV27 and TRBJ2-6, is EAQVTQNPRYLITVTGKKLTVTCSQNMNHEYMSWYRQDPGLGLRQIYYSMNVEVTDKGDVPEGYKVSRKEKRNFPLILESPSPNQTSLYFCASSDYAGANVLTFGAGSRLTVL.

CDR3 coding DNA: TGTGCCAGCAGTTTCCTCAAATTTGGGGGGCTAGGGGTTAATTCACCCCTCCACTTT. It translates to CASSFLKFGGLGVNSPLHF. The J gene is TRBJ1-6, the V gene TRBV27, with a weak D call TRBD1 (6 bases). The V end lost 3 bases, the J end lost 6 bases, and 24 bases lay between the germline ends. This CDR3 is 19 amino acids long. CDR1 and CDR2 (germline): MNHEY, SMNVEV (reference sequence).

The chain employs TRBV2 and TRBJ2-3; 7 nucleotides match TRBD1. V lost 4 bases to trimming and J lost 6 bases; unmatched junction nucleotides: 10. The germline gives CDR1 SNHLY, CDR2 FYNNEI. CDR3 length equals 15 residues. The CDR3 coding sequence is TGTGCCAGCAGTGGAGGCCCCGACAGGGCGGATACGCAGTATTTT. It codes for CASSGGPDRADTQYF. The full variable domain, completed using reference TRBV2 and TRBJ2-3, is EPEVTQTPSHQVTQMGQEVILRCVPISNHLYFYWYRQILGQKVEFLVSFYNNEISEKSEIFDDQFSVERPDGSNFTLKIRSTKLEDSAMYFCASSGGPDRADTQYFGPGTRLTVL.

This chain links TRBV6-5 with TRBJ2-3; D possibly corresponds to TRBD2 (7 bases). V was trimmed by 7 bases and J by 6 bases, leaving 14 bases between them. In germline, CDR1 is MNHEY, CDR2 SVGAGI. The CDR3 is made up of 13 amino acids. For the CDR3, the DNA is TGTGCCAGCACTCCGGGGGGCTTGGATACGCAGTATTTT. Its protein product is CASTPGGLDTQYF.

J is TRBJ2-2 and V is TRBV19; D remains ambiguous. The V and J ends lost 4 bases and 5 bases respectively, with 11 bases between them. The CDR3 spans 14 residues. Looked up from germline, CDR1 is LNHDA and CDR2 is SQIVND (reference sequence). The CDR3 region is CASSRGLGTGELFF. In DNA form, the CDR3 reads TGTGCCAGTAGTAGGGGTCTGGGGACCGGGGAGCTGTTTTTT.

A note on this clone: An end of the junction does not agree with germline; a read error may underlie this. V usage is TRBV20-1 and J usage is TRBJ2-1, with D perhaps given as TRBD1 or TRBD2 (5 bases each). Germline V CDR1 and CDR2: DFQATT, SNEGSKA (reference sequence). The length of the CDR3 is 11 residues. The CDR3 DNA reads as TGCAGTGCTGAAACCGGGACGGGGTTGATCTTC. Amino acids: CSAETGTGLIF.

V is TRBV7-6 and J is TRBJ1-1; D remains unclear. Germline CDR1 and CDR2: SGHVS and FNYEAQ. Trimming removed 4 bases from V and 4 bases from J, with 7 bases in between. CDR3 length: 12 residues. The DNA of the CDR3 is TGTGCCAGCAGCTCCAAGCCCACTGAAGCTTTCTTT. This sequence encodes CASSSKPTEAFF.

This rearrangement joins TRBV19 to TRBJ2-5; D may be TRBD2 (5 bases). CDR1 and CDR2 from the germline V gene are LNHDA and SQIVND (reference sequence). CDR3 length: 14 residues. The germline V and J ends were trimmed by 5 bases and 1 base, with 11 bases remaining between them. In DNA, the CDR3 is TGTGCCAGTAGTCCCCGGCGGGCCCAAGAGACCCAGTACTTC. Its protein is CASSPRRAQETQYF.

The CDR3 loop reads CASSLAGGREQYF. In DNA, the CDR3 is TGCGCCAGCAGCTTGGCGGGGGGCAGGGAGCAGTACTTC. The V call is TRBV5-1, the J call TRBJ2-7; D may be TRBD2 (7 bases). Looked up from germline, CDR1 is SGHRS and CDR2 is YFSETQ. Trimming cost V 0 bases and J 7 bases, with 11 bases left between them. The CDR3 has 13 amino acids.

This clone was counted a single time. The V gene is TRBV29-1, the J gene TRBJ2-3; 8 bases line up with TRBD2. Germline CDR1 and CDR2: SQVTM and ANQGSEA. The CDR3 runs 14 residues. V lost 6 bases to trimming and J lost 2 bases; unmatched junction nucleotides: 7. CDR3 protein: CSVGSGGVTDTQYF. The CDR3 DNA is TGCAGCGTAGGGAGCGGGGGTGTCACAGATACGCAGTATTTT.

The chain joins TRBV6-5 to TRBJ2-1; no clear D gene. The CDR3 has 11 amino acids. Trimming removed 6 bases at V and 5 bases at J, with 5 bases between. CDR1 is MNHEY, CDR2 SVGAGI, per germline. CDR3 DNA sequence: TGTGCCAGCAGACAGCACAATGAGCAGTTCTTC. Its protein product is CASRQHNEQFF.

The chain combines TRBV6-1 with TRBJ2-7; D uncertain. The germline CDR1 and CDR2 sequences are MNHNS and SASEGT. This CDR3 has 14 residues. Trimming shortened V by 8 bases and J by 2 bases, and 16 bases separated the two germline ends. CDR3 in amino acids: CASVLMGITYEQYF. The CDR3 bases are TGTGCCAGCGTACTGATGGGGATTACCTACGAGCAGTACTTC.

The chain links TRBV11-3 to TRBJ2-3; D gene unclear. Germline V gives CDR1 SGHNT, CDR2 YENEEA. V was cut by 2 bases and J by 7 bases, with 7 bases left in between. The CDR3 spans 12 residues. The CDR3 region has the DNA TGTGCCAGCAGCTTAAGAGAAAATACGCAGTATTTT. This sequence encodes CASSLRENTQYF. The full variable domain, with the rest looked up from reference TRBV11-3 and TRBJ2-3, is EAGVVQSPRYKIIEKKQPVAFWCNPISGHNTLYWYLQNLGQGPELLIRYENEEAVDDSQLPKDRFSAERLKGVDSTLKIQPAELGDSAVYLCASSLRENTQYFGPGTRLTVL.

The genes are TRBV27 and TRBJ2-3; 7 bases line up with TRBD1. Losses at the gene ends were 6 bases for V and 5 bases for J; bases not matched to a gene: 8. This CDR3 is 14 amino acids long. Per germline, CDR1 MNHEY and CDR2 SMNVEV (reference sequence). DNA for the CDR3: TGTGCCAGCAGCAAACGGACAGGCTTAGATACGCAGTATTTT. Translated, it gives CASSKRTGLDTQYF.